Listed here are 16 T cell receptor beta chains from one sample, sequenced in a study of identical twins. Using its own MiXCR run on the 5' RACE reads, TCRdb lists one record per CDR3 protein. The sample has around 960,000 distinct CDR3 sequences, over 9% seen once. The same sample was also studied in work on yellow fever vaccine responses in identical twins.

The sequenced sample consisted of PBMCs. These receptors all come from a woman younger than 35 in good health.

In the case of this clonotype: Without the conserved terminal phenylalanine or tryptophan, this CDR3 likely stems from a read error. The CDR3 bases are TGTGCCAGCAACGTGGGGGGAGGGTACAATGAGCAGTTCTCC. It encodes CASNVGGGYNEQFS. The chain uses TRBV27 and TRBJ2-1, with TRBD2 matching over 7 bases. This CDR3 is 14 amino acids long. Germline lookup yields CDR1 MNHEY and CDR2 SMNVEV (reference sequence). V was clipped by 7 bases and J by 4 bases; unmatched bases: 7.

This clonotype came up a few times. This chain uses TRBV20-1 with TRBJ2-5, with TRBD2 matching 7 bases. Germline V CDR1 and CDR2: DFQATT, SNEGSKA (reference sequence). Trimming took 1 base from V and 1 from J; bases not matched to a gene: 6. The CDR3 loop spans 15 amino acids. The CDR3 reads CSARGGGEGQETQYF. CDR3 DNA sequence: TGCAGTGCTAGAGGTGGCGGGGAGGGCCAAGAGACCCAGTACTTC.

The chain is built from TRBV20-1 and TRBJ2-7; no definite D call. The CDR3 is 14 residues long. V was clipped by 7 bases and J by 2 bases, with 18 bases between them. CDR1 is DFQATT, CDR2 SNEGSKA, per germline (reference sequence). The CDR3 loop reads CSGSTSLGTYEQYF. CDR3 DNA sequence: TGCAGTGGCTCGACTTCTCTTGGGACCTACGAGCAGTACTTC.

This clonotype was picked up a small number of times. The chain couples TRBV6-4 to TRBJ1-5; no definite D call. Germline CDR1 reads MRHNA; CDR2 reads SNTAGT. There are 19 residues in the CDR3. The V end was cut by 4 bases, the J end by 0 bases, with 22 bases between. The CDR3 DNA follows: TGTGCCAGCAGTGGGTCGAGGAGGGCAGTCGTTGGTAGCAATCAGCCCCAGCATTTT. Translating it yields CASSGSRRAVVGSNQPQHF.

A word on this clonotype: A read error is possible here, since a much larger clone lies one base away. The rearrangement uses TRBV20-1 and TRBJ2-3; 9 nucleotides agree with TRBD2. The V and J ends lost 6 bases and 4 bases, in that order; junction bases with no gene match: 14. The CDR3 extends over 16 amino acids. Germline assignment: CDR1 DFQATT and CDR2 SNEGSKA (reference sequence). The CDR3 protein is CSARDLAGYHSDTQYF. The CDR3 nucleotides read TGCAGTGCCAGGGATCTAGCGGGGTACCACTCAGATACGCAGTATTTT.

V and J are TRBV5-1 and TRBJ2-1; D is possibly TRBD1 (6 bases). This CDR3 is built from 16 residues. The germline V and J ends were trimmed by 4 bases and 8 bases, with 22 bases remaining between them. Germline values: CDR1 SGHRS, CDR2 YFSETQ. The CDR3 region has the DNA TGCGCCAGCAGCCTGCACAGGGAGAAAGGGGTGGATGAGCAGTTCTTC. Amino acids: CASSLHREKGVDEQFF.

The chain uses TRBV11-2 and TRBJ2-3, with D perhaps matching TRBD2 (6 bases). The CDR3 loop spans 14 amino acids. Germline CDR1 and CDR2: SGHAT and FQNNGV. The V end was cut by 5 bases, the J end by 10 bases, with 19 bases between. The CDR3 spells CASSPQGWGVPQYF. The CDR3 nucleotides are TGTGCCAGCAGCCCACAAGGATGGGGGGTACCGCAGTATTTT.

The rearrangement links TRBV7-9 to TRBJ1-1, with D unresolved. The CDR3 is 12 amino acids. Germline lookup yields CDR1 SEHNR and CDR2 FQNEAQ (reference sequence). V gave up 3 bases and J gave up 5 bases, with 7 bases separating them. As DNA, the CDR3 is TGTGCCAGCAGCTTGTCCCCAACTGAAGCTTTCTTT. It specifies CASSLSPTEAFF. The complete variable domain, with remaining parts taken from reference TRBV7-9 and TRBJ1-1, reads DTGVSQNPRHKITKRGQNVTFRCDPISEHNRLYWYRQTLGQGPEFLTYFQNEAQLEKSRLLSDRFSAERPKGSFSTLEIQRTEQGDSAMYLCASSLSPTEAFFGQGTRLTVV.

This chain uses TRBV28 with TRBJ2-2, with 7 bases that match TRBD2. V shed 6 bases, J shed 2 bases, and the junction held 9 bases outside the gene matches. Germline lookup yields CDR1 MDHEN and CDR2 SYDVKM. The CDR3 has 16 amino acids. Here the CDR3 DNA reads TGTGCCAGCAGCTTCGGGGGACTACATAACACCGGGGAGCTGTTTTTT. Translated: CASSFGGLHNTGELFF. The full variable domain, with the rest looked up from reference TRBV28 and TRBJ2-2, is DVKVTQSSRYLVKRTGEKVFLECVQDMDHENMFWYRQDPGLGLRLIYFSYDVKMKEKGDIPEGYSVSREKKERFSLILESASTNQTSMYLCASSFGGLHNTGELFFGEGSRLTVL.

The rearrangement links TRBV7-9 to TRBJ2-2; D unresolved. Trimming took off 5 bases at V and 6 bases at J, with 16 bases between the two ends. CDR1 is SEHNR and CDR2 is FQNEAQ in the germline V gene (reference sequence). CDR3 size: 15 residues. The CDR3 loop reads CASSPTRWGSGELFF. The CDR3 coding sequence is TGTGCCAGCAGCCCCACGAGGTGGGGATCCGGGGAGCTGTTTTTT.

This clonotype showed up just a few times. The CDR3 coding sequence is TGTGCCAGCAGGAGGGGGGGAACCCACGAGCAGTACGTC. Translating gives CASRRGGTHEQYV. The gene calls are TRBV6-1 and TRBJ2-7; D is possibly TRBD2 (7 bases). CDR1 and CDR2 from the germline V gene are MNHNS and SASEGT. V lost 6 bases, J lost 5 bases, and 14 bases lay in between. The CDR3 loop spans 13 amino acids.

The chain's CDR3 is CASSPARWSGETQYF. CDR3 bases: TGTGCCAGCAGCCCGGCCCGATGGAGCGGAGAGACCCAGTACTTC. This chain joins TRBV7-8 and TRBJ2-5, with a tentative D call TRBD2 (5 bases). Germline CDR1 is SGHVS and CDR2 is FQNEAQ. CDR3 size: 15 residues. The V gene lost 5 bases and the J gene lost 4 bases, with 17 bases spanning the gap. Full variable domain (remainder filled in from reference TRBV7-8 and TRBJ2-5): GAGVSQSPRYKVAKRGQDVALRCDPISGHVSLFWYQQALGQGPEFLTYFQNEAQLDKSGLPSDRFFAERPEGSVSTLKIQRTQQEDSAVYLCASSPARWSGETQYFGPGTRLLVL.

This clonotype was found many times. The chain carries TRBV20-1 and TRBJ2-1, with D uncertain. The CDR3 runs to 16 residues. Germline loops: CDR1 DFQATT, CDR2 SNEGSKA (reference sequence). V was cut by 3 bases and J by 0 bases, with 15 bases left in between. The CDR3 nucleotides are TGCAGTGCTAGTCTGGCACCTCCCTCCTCCTACAATGAGCAGTTCTTC. As protein: CSASLAPPSSYNEQFF.

Ten or more counts support this clonotype. The rearrangement links TRBV20-1 to TRBJ1-1; D uncertain. CDR1 DFQATT and CDR2 SNEGSKA come from the germline V gene (reference sequence). Trimming removed 1 base at V and 1 base at J, with 10 bases between. The CDR3 contains 14 residues. The CDR3 sequence: CSARAAEGNTEAFF. The CDR3 DNA is TGCAGTGCTAGAGCGGCTGAGGGGAACACTGAAGCTTTCTTT.

The genes are TRBV5-6 and TRBJ2-7; tentatively, D is TRBD2 (5 bases). This CDR3 comprises 15 residues. Germline values: CDR1 SGHDT, CDR2 YYEEEE. Trimming removed 2 bases from V and 3 bases from J, with 15 bases in between. In nucleotides, the CDR3 is TGTGCCAGCAGCTTATTGGGTGAGGGTTACTACGAGCAGTACTTC. Protein sequence: CASSLLGEGYYEQYF.

This clonotype was counted between two and nine times. The rearrangement joins TRBV12-3 or TRBV12-4 to TRBJ1-2; maybe TRBD1 (6 bases). The CDR3 covers 16 residues. Trimming left V 5 bases short and J 5 bases short, with 21 bases between. The CDR3 DNA reads TGTGCCAGCAGTGTGCAAACAGGGATTCAGTCGTATGGCTACACCTTC. This codes for CASSVQTGIQSYGYTF.